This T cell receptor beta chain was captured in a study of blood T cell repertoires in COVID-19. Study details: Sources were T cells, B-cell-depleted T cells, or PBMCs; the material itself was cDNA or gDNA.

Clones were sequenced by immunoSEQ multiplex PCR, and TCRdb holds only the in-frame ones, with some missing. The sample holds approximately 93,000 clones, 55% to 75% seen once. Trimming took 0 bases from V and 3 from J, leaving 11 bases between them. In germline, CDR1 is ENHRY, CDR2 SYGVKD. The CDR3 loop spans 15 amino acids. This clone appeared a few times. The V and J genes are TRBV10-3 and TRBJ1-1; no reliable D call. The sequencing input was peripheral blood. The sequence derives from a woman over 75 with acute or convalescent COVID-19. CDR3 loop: CAISESGGRDTEAFF. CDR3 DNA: TGTGCCATCAGTGAGTCGGGCGGGAGGGACACTGAAGCTTTCTTT.